A single sample is the source of the 28 T cell receptor beta chains below, sequenced in a study of response to subunit inactivated influenza vaccine. MiXCR, applied by TCRdb to the RT-PCR reads, yields one record per CDR3 protein. The data show 430,000 or so distinct CDR3 sequences, 9.5% to 12% seen once. The sample was PBMCs from blood, taken about 40 days after vaccination. Every receptor here comes from a man in his fifties who received an inactivated influenza vaccine.

This clonotype was seen more than once but under ten times. This chain uses TRBV6-2 or TRBV6-3 with TRBJ1-5, with 9 bases fitting TRBD1. This CDR3 is built from 16 residues. With 5 bases clipped from V and 0 bases from J, the junction kept 5 bases outside the gene matches. Germline V lookup: CDR1 MNHEY, CDR2 SVGEGT. This CDR3 is CASSPGTGYSNQPQHF. The CDR3 DNA reads TGTGCCAGCAGTCCCGGGACAGGGTATAGCAATCAGCCCCAGCATTTT.

This clonotype was seen at least ten times. This chain uses TRBV5-1 with TRBJ1-2; unclear D gene. The germline CDR1 and CDR2 sequences are SGHRS and YFSETQ. CDR3 size: 13 residues. V was shortened by 4 bases and J by 1 base, with 8 bases between the two germline ends. This chain's CDR3 is CASSRELNYGYTF. The CDR3, as DNA: TGCGCCAGCAGCAGGGAGCTTAACTATGGCTACACCTTC.

This clonotype has just one count. The CDR3 protein is CASSQQVGGYYNEQFF. In DNA form, the CDR3 reads TGCGCCAGCAGCCAACAGGTGGGGGGATACTACAATGAGCAGTTCTTC. The chain has TRBV4-3 and TRBJ2-1; a weak D match, TRBD2 (6 bases). CDR3 length: 16 amino acids. Germline V CDR1 and CDR2: LGHNA, YSLEER. The V end lost 2 bases, the J end lost 3 bases, and 14 bases lay between the germline ends.

This clonotype has only a few counts. This chain links TRBV6-5 with TRBJ1-2, with D tentatively TRBD1 (5 bases). This CDR3 comprises 13 residues. The V gene's germline CDR1 is MNHEY and CDR2 SVGAGI. Trimming removed 5 bases at V and 8 bases at J, with 15 bases between. CDR3 amino acids: CASSNTGTGGYTF. DNA for the CDR3: TGTGCCAGCAGTAACACCGGGACTGGCGGCTACACCTTC.

V is TRBV7-9 and J is TRBJ2-7; possibly TRBD2 for D (5 bases). The V and J ends lost 5 bases and 0 bases respectively, with 20 bases between them. CDR1 is SEHNR and CDR2 is FQNEAQ in the germline V gene (reference sequence). The CDR3 is 17 amino acids. The DNA of the CDR3 is TGTGCCAGCAGCCCTTCGGGGTTGGGGATGAGCTCCTACGAGCAGTACTTC. Its protein is CASSPSGLGMSSYEQYF.

The genes are TRBV7-8 and TRBJ2-1; tentatively, D is TRBD2 (6 bases). Germline CDR1 is SGHVS and CDR2 is FQNEAQ. The CDR3 is 12 residues long. Trimming removed 5 bases from V and 10 bases from J, with 12 bases in between. DNA of the CDR3: TGTGCCAGCAGCGCGGAGGGCCGGGAGCAGTTCTTC. It encodes CASSAEGREQFF.

The chain recombines TRBV19 with TRBJ2-4, with D perhaps TRBD2 (6 bases). The CDR3 totals 16 residues. Trimming left V 3 bases short and J 2 bases short, with 14 bases between. The V gene's germline CDR1 is LNHDA and CDR2 SQIVND (reference sequence). Here the CDR3 reads CASSIVGGLPKNIQYF. The CDR3 DNA reads TGTGCCAGTAGTATTGTCGGGGGACTCCCCAAAAACATTCAGTACTTC.

This clonotype was seen more than once but under ten times. CDR3 sequence reads: CASSLLAGSSTDTQYF. The DNA for the CDR3 is TGTGCCAGCAGTTTACTAGCGGGGTCTAGCACAGATACGCAGTATTTT. The chain has TRBV27 and TRBJ2-3; 9 nucleotides agree with TRBD2. Germline CDR1 is MNHEY and CDR2 is SMNVEV (reference sequence). Losses at the gene ends were 2 bases for V and 0 bases for J; bases not matched to a gene: 3. This CDR3 is built from 16 residues.

The sample holds a few counts of this clonotype. The rearrangement uses TRBV29-1 and TRBJ1-6; unclear D gene. V was pared by 4 bases and J by 7 bases, with 8 bases between. CDR3 length: 12 amino acids. CDR1 and CDR2 from the germline V gene are SQVTM and ANQGSEA. This CDR3 is CSVAELNSPLHF. The CDR3 DNA sequence: TGCAGCGTTGCGGAACTAAATTCACCCCTCCACTTT.

The sample holds a few counts of this clonotype. This chain connects TRBV12-3 or TRBV12-4 to TRBJ2-3, with TRBD1 identical over 7 bases. This CDR3 comprises 18 residues. V shed 6 bases, J shed 1 base, and the junction held 16 bases outside the gene matches. DNA of the CDR3: TGTGCCAGCAGCCCAGCGTGGGGGACAGAGGAGCGCACAGATACGCAGTATTTT. Translating it yields CASSPAWGTEERTDTQYF.

Only a few counts were recorded for this clonotype. The J gene is TRBJ2-5, the V gene TRBV12-3 or TRBV12-4; 16 bases are a match to TRBD2. The CDR3 runs to 16 residues. J lost 5 bases, V lost 6 bases, and 6 bases had no gene match. The CDR3 bases are TGTGCCAGCAGGGGACTAGCGGGGGGGGCGTATGAGACCCAGTACTTC. It encodes CASRGLAGGAYETQYF.

J is TRBJ1-2 and V is TRBV20-1, with a tentative D call TRBD1 (6 bases). This CDR3 is built from 14 residues. Between the trimmed V and J ends, which lost 4 bases and 3 bases, there was a span of 15 bases. CDR1 DFQATT and CDR2 SNEGSKA come from the germline V gene (reference sequence). CDR3 loop: CSAISQAGDYGYTF. The CDR3 bases are TGCAGTGCTATCTCCCAGGCAGGGGACTATGGCTACACCTTC.

This clonotype was recorded many times. CDR3 region: CASSLRELAYEQYF. In DNA, the CDR3 is TGTGCCAGCAGCTTACGTGAGTTAGCCTACGAGCAGTACTTC. The rearrangement links TRBV7-2 to TRBJ2-7; D gene unclear. Trimming stripped 2 bases from V and 2 bases from J, with 10 bases between. CDR3 length equals 14 residues. The germline gives CDR1 SGHTA, CDR2 FQGNSA.

CDR3 in amino acids: CSATDKTYEQYF. DNA of the CDR3: TGCAGCGCCACGGACAAAACCTACGAGCAGTACTTC. This chain links TRBV29-1 with TRBJ2-7; TRBD1 is a possible D gene (5 bases). Germline assignment: CDR1 SQVTM and CDR2 ANQGSEA. There are 12 residues in the CDR3. The V end was cut by 7 bases, the J end by 2 bases, with 12 bases between.

The chain couples TRBV12-3 or TRBV12-4 to TRBJ2-1, with D perhaps matching TRBD2 (5 bases). The CDR3 has 18 amino acids. Trimming shortened V by 1 base and J by 0 bases, and 16 bases separated the two germline ends. CDR3 loop: CASSLVSDLLSSYNEQFF. The CDR3 DNA is TGTGCCAGCAGTTTAGTTTCGGACTTGCTCAGCTCCTACAATGAGCAGTTCTTC.

This clonotype was detected many times. V usage is TRBV12-3 or TRBV12-4 and J usage is TRBJ2-5; 9 bases line up with TRBD2. The V and J ends lost 6 bases and 3 bases, in that order; junction bases with no gene match: 11. The CDR3 extends over 16 amino acids. In DNA form, the CDR3 reads TGTGCCAGCAGAGCTAGCGGGAACCAGCTAAAAGAGACCCAGTACTTC. Its protein is CASRASGNQLKETQYF.

V gene TRBV20-1 combines with J gene TRBJ1-6; 8 bases map to TRBD1. The CDR3 consists of 12 residues. Germline trimming cut 6 bases from V and 12 bases from J; bases unmatched to any gene: 7. Germline CDR1 and CDR2: DFQATT and SNEGSKA (reference sequence). As DNA, the CDR3 is TGCAGTGCCTGGACAGGGAGTGGACCCCTCCACTTT. Residues: CSAWTGSGPLHF.

This clonotype was recorded a few times. V usage is TRBV12-3 or TRBV12-4 and J usage is TRBJ2-3; 9 nucleotides match TRBD2. The junction had 11 bases not matched to a gene; V was cut back by 7 bases and J by 3 bases. CDR3 length equals 16 residues. The DNA of the CDR3 is TGTGCCAGCACCACGGGTAGCGGGGGCCCGACAGATACGCAGTATTTT. Translated: CASTTGSGGPTDTQYF.

The chain recombines TRBV5-5 with TRBJ1-5, with D tentatively TRBD1 (5 bases). The CDR3 contains 16 residues. The germline gives CDR1 SGHKS, CDR2 YYEKEE (reference sequence). Trimming took off 0 bases at V and 6 bases at J, with 16 bases between the two ends. CDR3 protein: CASSLGQVVGGQPQHF. For the CDR3, the DNA is TGTGCCAGCAGCTTGGGTCAGGTAGTGGGGGGTCAGCCCCAGCATTTT.

This chain connects TRBV18 to TRBJ2-7; 9 nucleotides align to TRBD1. CDR3 length equals 15 residues. V was clipped by 4 bases and J by 3 bases; unmatched bases: 7. Looked up from germline, CDR1 is KGHSH and CDR2 is LQKENI. CDR3 sequence reads: CASSLGLTGGYEQYF. DNA of the CDR3: TGTGCCAGCTCACTTGGGTTGACAGGGGGCTACGAGCAGTACTTC.

In this sample, this clonotype turned up many times. The chain combines TRBV12-3 or TRBV12-4 with TRBJ2-2; no reliable D call. The CDR3 loop spans 12 amino acids. V was clipped by 7 bases and J by 3 bases, with 6 bases between them. Written as DNA, the CDR3 is TGTGCCAGCACTCTCTACACCGGGGAGCTGTTTTTT. As protein: CASTLYTGELFF.

This clonotype was counted ten times or more. This chain uses TRBV7-2 with TRBJ2-3, with 15 bases that match TRBD2. V shed 4 bases, J shed 4 bases, and the junction held 3 bases outside the gene matches. In germline, CDR1 is SGHTA, CDR2 FQGNSA. CDR3 size: 16 residues. The CDR3 DNA is TGTGCCAGCAGCTCGGGACTAGCGGGGGGACCAGATACGCAGTATTTT. Its protein product is CASSSGLAGGPDTQYF.

The rearrangement uses TRBV9 and TRBJ2-7, with TRBD1 identical over 7 bases. Trimming at V came to 4 bases and at J to 7 bases, leaving 14 bases not matched to a gene. In germline, CDR1 is SGDLS, CDR2 YYNGEE. The CDR3 length is 15 residues. This chain's CDR3 is CASSPRQGGFEEQYF. In DNA form, the CDR3 reads TGTGCCAGCAGCCCCCGACAGGGCGGTTTTGAAGAGCAGTACTTC.

The rearrangement uses TRBV21-1 and TRBJ2-1; the D call of TRBD2 is as the table states it, not checked on the DNA. TRBV21-1 counts as a pseudogene. CDR3 size: 21 residues. CDR3 residues: CASSKERVLAGGPRPGNEQFF. The CDR3 region has the DNA TGTGCCAGCAGCAAAGAGAGGGTACTAGCGGGAGGGCCAAGGCCGGGGAATGAGCAGTTCTTC.

This clonotype was seen ten or more times. The chain is built from TRBV29-1 and TRBJ1-2; D gene uncertain. CDR3 length equals 13 residues. V lost 6 bases and J lost 1, with 12 bases in between. Germline values: CDR1 SQVTM, CDR2 ANQGSEA. The CDR3 sequence: CSVAEGYNYGYTF. As DNA, the CDR3 is TGCAGCGTCGCCGAGGGCTATAACTATGGCTACACCTTC. Supplemented by reference TRBV29-1 and TRBJ1-2, the full variable domain reads SAVISQKPSRDICQRGTSLTIQCQVDSQVTMMFWYRQQPGQSLTLIATANQGSEATYESGFVIDKFPISRPNLTFSTLTVSNMSPEDSSIYLCSVAEGYNYGYTFGSGTRLTVV.

Only a few counts were recorded for this clonotype. This chain uses TRBV11-3 with TRBJ2-1; D is undetermined. Trimming shortened V by 1 base and J by 6 bases, and 7 bases separated the two germline ends. Germline V gene sequence: CDR1 SGHNT, CDR2 YENEEA. The CDR3 extends over 13 amino acids. In DNA form, the CDR3 reads TGTGCCAGCAGCTTAGGACCCGGCAATGAGCAGTTCTTC. As protein: CASSLGPGNEQFF.

This clonotype was picked up a small number of times. The chain recombines TRBV5-1 with TRBJ1-4; 8 positions match TRBD1. Germline CDR1 and CDR2: SGHRS and YFSETQ. This CDR3 contains 14 residues. J was trimmed by 8 bases and V by 4 bases; bases with no gene match: 7. CDR3 protein: CASSKDRVGEKLFF. CDR3 in DNA: TGCGCCAGCAGCAAGGACAGGGTCGGGGAAAAACTGTTTTTT.

This clonotype has more than one count but fewer than ten. The chain recombines TRBV7-2 with TRBJ2-1; 8 bases align to TRBD1. The CDR3 runs to 15 residues. From germline, CDR1 is SGHTA and CDR2 FQGNSA. Trimming cost V 0 bases and J 9 bases; bases outside gene matches: 7. Here the CDR3 reads CASSLAGQDFSEQFF. Here the CDR3 DNA reads TGTGCCAGCAGCTTAGCGGGACAGGATTTCAGTGAGCAGTTCTTC.